The 15 T cell receptor beta chains below all came from one sample that was sequenced in a study of T-cell memory formation after mild COVID-19. TCRdb used MiXCR to reprocess the 5' RACE reads, holding one entry per CDR3 protein. The table includes about 360,000 distinct CDR3 sequences, 14% detected once. Source material: PBMCs or a T cell subset sorted from them (not recorded which). These receptors came from a man between 18 and 35 years old who had mild COVID-19 (a few samples of this study predate the infection). Cell type and time point are not known.

The V call is TRBV7-9, the J call TRBJ2-5; 7 bases align to TRBD1. This CDR3 is 15 amino acids long. CDR1 is SEHNR and CDR2 is FQNEAQ in the germline V gene (reference sequence). Losses at the gene ends were 5 bases for V and 1 base for J; bases not matched to a gene: 7. The CDR3: CASSVGYRGQETQYF. The CDR3 DNA reads TGTGCCAGCAGCGTAGGATACAGGGGCCAAGAGACCCAGTACTTC.

This clonotype has only a few counts. J is TRBJ2-3 and V is TRBV7-2; maybe TRBD1 (6 bases). The CDR3 length is 17 residues. Germline-derived CDR1 and CDR2 are SGHTA and FQGNSA. V was clipped by 0 bases and J by 1 base, with 14 bases between them. Written as DNA, the CDR3 is TGTGCCAGCAGCTTAGCGCGGGCCCAGGGGCGCACAGATACGCAGTATTTT. As protein: CASSLARAQGRTDTQYF.

This clonotype was detected only a few times. The chain employs TRBV19 and TRBJ1-2; D ambiguous. This CDR3 is 15 amino acids long. V was shortened by 9 bases and J by 3 bases, with 20 bases between the two germline ends. CDR1 and CDR2 (germline): LNHDA, SQIVND (reference sequence). CDR3: CASSSPARNYYGYTF. CDR3 nucleotide sequence: TGTGCCAGCAGTTCCCCAGCCAGAAACTACTATGGCTACACCTTC.

To note about this clonotype: This sequence may be a read error, since a much larger clone differs from it by one base. The chain joins TRBV7-9 to TRBJ2-1; D unclear. There are 12 residues in the CDR3. The germline V and J ends were trimmed by 2 bases and 9 bases, with 8 bases remaining between them. Germline V gene lookup returns CDR1 SEHNR and CDR2 FQNEAQ (reference sequence). The CDR3 protein is CASSLTDTEQFF. Written as DNA, the CDR3 is TGTGCCAGCAGCTTAACCGACACTGAGCAGTTCTTC.

As DNA, the CDR3 is TGTGCCAGCAGCTTGTTAACTAGCGGGCAAGAGACCCAGTACTTC. Translating it yields CASSLLTSGQETQYF. This chain connects TRBV7-8 to TRBJ2-5; 9 nucleotides match TRBD2. Germline assignment: CDR1 SGHVS and CDR2 FQNEAQ. The CDR3 covers 15 residues. Trimming took 3 bases from V and 2 from J; bases not matched to a gene: 4.

This chain joins TRBV4-1 and TRBJ1-5, with 7 bases that match TRBD1. With V trimmed by 4 bases and J by 4 bases, 7 bases remained unmatched. CDR1 and CDR2 (germline): MGHRA, YSYEKL. The CDR3 contains 15 residues. The CDR3: CASSRQGDPNQPQHF. Here the CDR3 DNA reads TGCGCCAGCAGCCGGCAGGGGGACCCAAATCAGCCCCAGCATTTT.

This clonotype appeared a few times. V usage is TRBV4-3 and J usage is TRBJ2-6; no clear D. There are 16 residues in the CDR3. Between the trimmed V and J ends, which lost 7 bases and 0 bases, there was a span of 13 bases. The germline gives CDR1 LGHNA, CDR2 YSLEER. This CDR3 reads CASKAEVHSGANVLTF. The CDR3 nucleotides are TGCGCCAGCAAGGCGGAAGTCCACTCTGGGGCCAACGTCCTGACTTTC.

This clonotype was seen a few times. The CDR3 sequence: CASSWVGGQQETQYF. In DNA, the CDR3 is TGTGCCAGCAGCTGGGTTGGGGGGCAGCAGGAGACCCAGTACTTC. The V call is TRBV7-3, the J call TRBJ2-5; D may be TRBD1 or TRBD2 (6 bases each). The ends were cut back, 4 bases at V and 5 bases at J, with 17 bases in the middle. The CDR3 is 15 amino acids. The germline CDR1 and CDR2 sequences are SGHTA and FQGTGA.

This clonotype has just a few counts. The chain has TRBV12-3 or TRBV12-4 and TRBJ2-2, with 7 bases matching TRBD2. The CDR3 is 15 amino acids. Losses at the gene ends were 7 bases for V and 2 bases for J; bases not matched to a gene: 7. CDR3 region: CASNLGGGNTGELFF. For the CDR3, the DNA is TGTGCCAGCAACCTGGGGGGGGGAAACACCGGGGAGCTGTTTTTT.

The chain carries TRBV4-2 and TRBJ1-6; D remains ambiguous. Between the trimmed V and J ends, which lost 1 base and 11 bases, there was a span of 15 bases. Germline V gene lookup returns CDR1 LGHNA and CDR2 YNFKEQ. This CDR3 has 15 amino acids. The CDR3 bases are TGTGCCAGCAGCCAAGCGTCAAGTGGCGGAGCACCCCTCCACTTT. Amino acid sequence: CASSQASSGGAPLHF.

The sample holds many counts of this clonotype. The chain is built from TRBV7-3 and TRBJ2-2; TRBD1 is a possible D gene (6 bases). Between the trimmed V and J ends, which lost 4 bases and 2 bases, there was a span of 14 bases. The germline CDR1 and CDR2 sequences are SGHTA and FQGTGA. The CDR3 runs to 16 residues. The CDR3, as DNA: TGTGCCAGCAGCTCACGGCCGGGACACAACACCGGGGAGCTGTTTTTT. As protein: CASSSRPGHNTGELFF.

Written as DNA, the CDR3 is TGCAGCGTTGAGAGCGACAGGAACACTGAAGCTTTCTTT. As protein: CSVESDRNTEAFF. The chain has TRBV29-1 and TRBJ1-1, with D possibly being TRBD1 (5 bases). CDR3 length: 13 amino acids. V gave up 3 bases and J gave up 1 base, with 9 bases separating them. Germline CDR1 reads SQVTM; CDR2 reads ANQGSEA.

This clonotype was seen ten or more times. The chain joins TRBV19 to TRBJ2-7; D not resolved. This CDR3 contains 13 residues. Germline-derived CDR1 and CDR2 are LNHDA and SQIVND (reference sequence). V was pared by 5 bases and J by 3 bases, with 11 bases between. The CDR3 protein is CASSPASNYEQYF. The CDR3 region has the DNA TGTGCCAGTAGTCCTGCCAGCAACTACGAGCAGTACTTC.

V usage is TRBV4-1 and J usage is TRBJ2-2; 7 nucleotides line up with TRBD2. The CDR3 has 17 amino acids. Germline V gene sequence: CDR1 MGHRA, CDR2 YSYEKL. The J segment lost 3 bases and the V segment lost 3 bases, leaving 10 bases of the junction unmatched. The CDR3 DNA reads as TGCGCCAGCAGCCACCTAGGGAGGGGTTTGGACACCGGGGAGCTGTTTTTT. This sequence encodes CASSHLGRGLDTGELFF.

This clonotype was recorded at least ten times. This rearrangement joins TRBV7-2 to TRBJ1-1; D ambiguous. Germline V lookup: CDR1 SGHTA, CDR2 FQGNSA. V shed 2 bases and J shed 4 bases, with 5 bases lying between them. The CDR3 is 12 residues long. The CDR3 loop reads CASSLYGTEAFF. The CDR3 region has the DNA TGTGCCAGCAGCTTATATGGCACTGAAGCTTTCTTT.